Below are 7 T cell receptor beta chains sequenced from a single sample in a study of blood T cell repertoires in COVID-19 (dated by TCRdb to the early 2020s). The library was obtained by the immunoSEQ multiplex PCR assay. Held by TCRdb, this immuneACCESS table contains in-frame sequences only and omits some clones. Under half of the omission traces to an unresolved V gene where checked; the cause of the rest is unknown. The sample records about 34,000 clones, 85% to 95% of which are singletons. Of the sample, roughly two fifths falls within the top ten clones. The source material was peripheral blood. The receptors come from a man aged 55-75 years with active or convalescent COVID-19.

Comment on this clone: A read error may produce the germline difference seen at one junction end. V gene TRBV6-1 combines with J gene TRBJ1-2; D perhaps matches TRBD1 (6 bases). The V gene's germline CDR1 is MNHNS and CDR2 SASEGT. The CDR3 has 16 amino acids. The CDR3 DNA reads TGTGCCAGCAGCGAAGGGAGCCGTGGGGACACCTATGGCTACACCTTC. It yields the protein CASSEGSRGDTYGYTF.

The V call is TRBV2, the J call TRBJ2-3; 13 nucleotides match TRBD2. This CDR3 is built from 15 residues. Trimming at V came to 3 bases and at J to 8 bases, leaving 5 bases not matched to a gene. Germline lookup yields CDR1 SNHLY and CDR2 FYNNEI. CDR3 in amino acids: CASSDGLAGVGTQYF. For the CDR3, the DNA is TGTGCCAGCAGTGATGGACTAGCGGGAGTCGGTACGCAGTATTTT.

The genes are TRBV18 and TRBJ1-2; a possible D gene is TRBD1 (5 bases). V was trimmed by 0 bases and J by 2 bases, leaving 7 bases between them. This CDR3 region has 14 residues. Germline CDR1 and CDR2: KGHSH and LQKENI. CDR3 nucleotide sequence: TGTGCCAGCTCACCACCGGGGCAGAACTATGGCTACACCTTC. This encodes CASSPPGQNYGYTF.

This chain's CDR3 is CAITSGYGYTF. CDR3 bases: TGTGCCATAACGTCGGGCTATGGCTACACCTTC. This chain joins TRBV28 and TRBJ1-2; D gene unclear. V was pared by 10 bases and J by 4 bases, with 10 bases between. Germline CDR1 is MDHEN and CDR2 is SYDVKM. This CDR3 region has 11 residues.

CDR3 nucleotides: TGTGCCAGCAGTGAACCAGGGGGCTTTGGCTACACCTTC. It specifies CASSEPGGFGYTF. This sequence joins TRBV28 and TRBJ1-2, with 8 positions matching TRBD1. The V segment lost 5 bases and the J segment 7 bases; nucleotides outside the gene matches: 6. This CDR3 spans 13 amino acids. The V gene's germline CDR1 is MDHEN and CDR2 SYDVKM.

J is TRBJ1-4 and V is TRBV7-2; possible D gene TRBD1, 6 bases. The germline V gene encodes CDR1 SGHTA and CDR2 FQGNSA. The CDR3 runs 15 residues. Trimming took off 6 bases at V and 11 bases at J, with 22 bases between the two ends. The CDR3 loop reads CASSSDRLPGGKLFF. CDR3 DNA: TGTGCCAGCAGTTCTGACAGGCTGCCTGGTGGGAAACTGTTTTTT.

The genes are TRBV2 and TRBJ2-7, with 13 bases lining up with TRBD2. Germline CDR1 and CDR2: SNHLY and FYNNEI. CDR3 length: 17 amino acids. Unmatched junction bases numbered 7, after V lost 5 bases and J lost 0 bases. The CDR3: CASSLGLAGAPSYEQYF. For the CDR3, the DNA is TGTGCCAGCAGTCTTGGACTAGCGGGGGCCCCCTCCTACGAGCAGTACTTC.